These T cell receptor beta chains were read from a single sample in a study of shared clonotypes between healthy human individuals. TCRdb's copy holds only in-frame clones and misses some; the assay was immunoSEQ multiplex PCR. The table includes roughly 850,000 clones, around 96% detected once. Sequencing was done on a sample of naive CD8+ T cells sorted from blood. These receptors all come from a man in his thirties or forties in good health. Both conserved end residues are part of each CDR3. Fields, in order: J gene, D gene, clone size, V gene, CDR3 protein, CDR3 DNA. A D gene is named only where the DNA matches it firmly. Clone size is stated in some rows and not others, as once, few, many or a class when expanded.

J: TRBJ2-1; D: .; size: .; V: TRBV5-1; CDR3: CASRLSYNEQFF; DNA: TGCGCCAGCAGACTCTCCTACAATGAGCAGTTCTTC
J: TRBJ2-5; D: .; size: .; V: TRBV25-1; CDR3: CASSGAAQETQYF; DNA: TGTGCCAGCAGTGGTGCGGCTCAGGAGACCCAGTACTTC
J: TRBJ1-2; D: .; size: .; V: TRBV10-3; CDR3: CAISAEDRFDGYTF; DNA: TGTGCCATCAGTGCCGAAGACAGGTTCGATGGCTACACCTTC
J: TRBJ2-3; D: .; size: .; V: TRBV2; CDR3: CARTPGRVATDTQYF; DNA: TGTGCCAGGACCCCGGGTAGGGTGGCCACAGATACGCAGTATTTT
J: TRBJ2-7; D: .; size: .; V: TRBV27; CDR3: CATNKWGAEQYF; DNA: TGTGCCACCAATAAATGGGGGGCCGAGCAGTACTTC
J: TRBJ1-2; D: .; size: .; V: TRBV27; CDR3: CASSPRTAANYGYTF; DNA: TGTGCCAGCAGTCCCCGGACAGCAGCTAACTATGGCTACACCTTC
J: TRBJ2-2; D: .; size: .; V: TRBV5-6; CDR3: CASSYGIGELFF; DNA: TGTGCCAGCAGCTACGGTATTGGGGAGCTGTTTTTT
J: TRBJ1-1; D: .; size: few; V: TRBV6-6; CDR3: CASSRTPMNTEAFF; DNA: TGTGCCAGCAGTCGGACACCCATGAACACTGAAGCTTTCTTT
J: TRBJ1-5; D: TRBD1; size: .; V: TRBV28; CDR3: CASTRTGTSNQPQHF; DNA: TGTGCCAGCACCCGGACAGGAACTAGCAATCAGCCCCAGCATTTT
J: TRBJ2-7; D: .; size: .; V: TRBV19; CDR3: CASSFGQNYEQYF; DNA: TGTGCCAGTAGTTTCGGACAGAACTACGAGCAGTACTTC
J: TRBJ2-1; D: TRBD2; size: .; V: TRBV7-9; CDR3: CASSPSGRAGYNEQFF; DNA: TGTGCCAGCAGTCCTAGCGGGAGGGCCGGTTACAATGAGCAGTTCTTC
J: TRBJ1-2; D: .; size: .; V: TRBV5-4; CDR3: CASSFGPIGLGDGYTF; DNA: TGTGCCAGCAGCTTCGGCCCGATCGGCTTGGGTGATGGCTACACCTTC
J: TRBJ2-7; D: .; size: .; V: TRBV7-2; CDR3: CASSLGVGAYEQYF; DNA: TGTGCCAGCAGCTTGGGCGTCGGGGCCTACGAGCAGTACTTC
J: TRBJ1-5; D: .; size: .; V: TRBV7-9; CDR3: CASSISVSNQPQHF; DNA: TGTGCCAGCAGCATCAGCGTTAGCAATCAGCCCCAGCATTTT
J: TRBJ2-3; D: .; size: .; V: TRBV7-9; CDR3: CASSIGPGLPTDTQYF; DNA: TGTGCCAGCAGCATAGGCCCAGGGCTCCCCACAGATACGCAGTATTTT
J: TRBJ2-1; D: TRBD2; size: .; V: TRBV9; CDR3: CASSGGLAGFVLFDEQFF; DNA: TGTGCCAGCAGCGGGGGACTAGCTGGTTTTGTTTTATTCGATGAGCAGTTCTTC
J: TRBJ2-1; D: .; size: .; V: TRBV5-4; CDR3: CASPSGRGPVSEQFF; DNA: TGTGCCAGCCCCTCTGGGCGGGGACCGGTCTCAGAGCAGTTCTTC
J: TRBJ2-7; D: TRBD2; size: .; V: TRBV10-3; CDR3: CASGTSLYEQYF; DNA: TGTGCCAGCGGGACTAGTCTCTACGAGCAGTACTTC
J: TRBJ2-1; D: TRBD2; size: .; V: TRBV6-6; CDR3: CASSYSETSSYNEQFF; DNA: TGTGCCAGCAGTTACTCGGAGACTAGCAGCTACAATGAGCAGTTCTTC
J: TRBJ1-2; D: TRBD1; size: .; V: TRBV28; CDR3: CASRPQGARDYGYTF; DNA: TGTGCCAGCAGACCACAGGGGGCGAGGGACTATGGCTACACCTTC
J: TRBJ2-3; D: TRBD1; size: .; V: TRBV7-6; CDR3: CASSPEGQGIDTQYF; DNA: TGTGCCAGCAGCCCCGAGGGACAGGGTATCGATACGCAGTATTTT
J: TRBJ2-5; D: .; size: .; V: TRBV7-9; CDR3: CASSPPSSVETQYF; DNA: TGTGCCAGCAGCCCCCCCTCGTCCGTAGAGACCCAGTACTTC
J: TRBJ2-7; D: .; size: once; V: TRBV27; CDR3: CASSFGSTYEQYF; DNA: TGTGCCAGCAGTTTCGGTTCCACCTACGAGCAGTACTTC
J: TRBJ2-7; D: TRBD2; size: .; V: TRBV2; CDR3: CASIAGEQYF; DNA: TGTGCCAGCATAGCGGGAGAGCAGTACTTC
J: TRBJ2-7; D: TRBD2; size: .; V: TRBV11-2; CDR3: CASRMTSGEEQYF; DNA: TGTGCCAGCAGAATGACTAGCGGGGAGGAGCAGTACTTC
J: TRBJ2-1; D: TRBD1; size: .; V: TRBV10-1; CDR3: CASSEGSTGALWNEQFF; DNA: TGCGCCAGCAGTGAGGGGTCTACAGGGGCCCTATGGAATGAGCAGTTCTTC
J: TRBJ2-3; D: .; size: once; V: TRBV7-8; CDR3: CASSSQTQYF; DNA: TGTGCCAGCAGCTCCCAGACGCAGTATTTT
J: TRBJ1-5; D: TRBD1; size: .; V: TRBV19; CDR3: CASSSGGTANQPQHF; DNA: TGTGCCAGTAGTAGTGGTGGGACAGCCAATCAGCCCCAGCATTTT
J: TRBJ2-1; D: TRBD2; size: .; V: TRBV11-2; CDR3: CASSQGTSGGNEQFF; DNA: TGTGCCAGCAGCCAAGGGACTAGCGGAGGGAATGAGCAGTTCTTC
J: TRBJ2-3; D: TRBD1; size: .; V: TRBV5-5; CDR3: CASSLEFGSGRGNTQYF; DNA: TGTGCCAGCAGCTTAGAATTTGGGTCGGGCAGGGGGAATACGCAGTATTTT
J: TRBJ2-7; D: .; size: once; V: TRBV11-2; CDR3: CASSLGGSSDYEQYF; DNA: TGTGCCAGCAGCTTAGGTGGGTCAAGTGACTACGAGCAGTACTTC
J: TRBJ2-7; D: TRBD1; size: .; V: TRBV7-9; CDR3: CASSSVGQSYEQYF; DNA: TGTGCCAGCAGCTCTGTGGGACAGTCCTACGAGCAGTACTTC
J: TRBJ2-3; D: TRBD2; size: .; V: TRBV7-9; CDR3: CASSRSGTSAPDTQYF; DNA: TGTGCCAGCAGCCGTTCGGGTACTAGCGCACCTGATACGCAGTATTTT
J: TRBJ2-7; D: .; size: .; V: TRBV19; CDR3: CASSIGLATYEQYF; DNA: TGTGCCAGTAGTATTGGCCTTGCGACCTACGAGCAGTACTTC
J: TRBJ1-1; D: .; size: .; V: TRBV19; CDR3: CASSIVQNTEAFF; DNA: TGTGCCAGTAGTATCGTACAGAACACTGAAGCTTTCTTT
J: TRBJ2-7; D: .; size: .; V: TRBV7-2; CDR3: CASSLAAGSSYEQYF; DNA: TGTGCCAGCAGCTTAGCTGCGGGCAGCTCCTACGAGCAGTACTTC
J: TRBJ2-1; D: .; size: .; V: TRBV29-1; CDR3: CSVEDGYDNEQFF; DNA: TGCAGCGTTGAAGACGGGTACGACAATGAGCAGTTCTTC
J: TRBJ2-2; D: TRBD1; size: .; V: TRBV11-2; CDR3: CASSSGQQTGELFF; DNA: TGTGCCAGCAGCTCGGGACAGCAAACCGGGGAGCTGTTTTTT
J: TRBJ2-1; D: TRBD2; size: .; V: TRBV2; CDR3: CAARTSGNEQFF; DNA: TGTGCCGCCAGGACTAGCGGCAATGAGCAGTTCTTC
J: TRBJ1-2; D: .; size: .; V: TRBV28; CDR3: CATYRASNYGYTF; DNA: TGTGCCACTTACAGAGCCTCTAACTATGGCTACACCTTC
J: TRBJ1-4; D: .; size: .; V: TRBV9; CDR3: CASSERGKGEKLFF; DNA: TGTGCCAGCAGCGAAAGAGGGAAGGGTGAAAAACTGTTTTTT
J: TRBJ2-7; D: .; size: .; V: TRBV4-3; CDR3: CASSQEQGGPLYEQYF; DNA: TGCGCCAGCAGCCAAGAACAGGGAGGTCCGTTGTACGAGCAGTACTTC
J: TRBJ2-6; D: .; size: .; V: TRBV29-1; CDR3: CSVVTGSGANVLTF; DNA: TGCAGCGTCGTCACAGGCTCTGGGGCCAACGTCCTGACTTTC
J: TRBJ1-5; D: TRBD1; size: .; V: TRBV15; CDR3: CATSRTGYQPQHF; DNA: TGTGCCACCAGCAGGACAGGGTACCAGCCCCAGCATTTT
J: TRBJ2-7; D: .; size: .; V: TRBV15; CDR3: CATSVGRNYEQYF; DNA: TGTGCCACCAGCGTAGGTAGAAACTACGAGCAGTACTTC
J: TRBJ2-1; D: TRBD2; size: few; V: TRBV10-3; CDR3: CAISGGLAGNEQFF; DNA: TGTGCCATCAGTGGTGGACTAGCGGGGAATGAGCAGTTCTTC
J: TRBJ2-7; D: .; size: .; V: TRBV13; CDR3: CASSYPFGGDYEQYF; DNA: TGTGCCAGCAGCTACCCTTTCGGAGGAGACTACGAGCAGTACTTC
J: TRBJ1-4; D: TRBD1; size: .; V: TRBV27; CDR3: CASSWMGGTANEKLFF; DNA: TGTGCCAGCAGTTGGATGGGGGGGACAGCTAATGAAAAACTGTTTTTT
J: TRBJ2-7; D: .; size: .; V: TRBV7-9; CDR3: CASSSPASSYEQYF; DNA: TGTGCCAGCAGCTCCCCCGCAAGCTCCTACGAGCAGTACTTC
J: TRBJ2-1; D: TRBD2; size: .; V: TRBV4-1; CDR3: CASSQPDTAGLVSNEQFF; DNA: TGCGCCAGCAGCCAGCCTGATACCGCGGGACTAGTTTCCAATGAGCAGTTCTTC
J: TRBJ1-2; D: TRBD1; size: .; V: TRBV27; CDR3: CASRDLWDRDWDGYTF; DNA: TGTGCCAGCAGAGATCTCTGGGACAGGGATTGGGATGGCTACACCTTC
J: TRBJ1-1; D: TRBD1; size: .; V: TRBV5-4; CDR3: CASSIGTGPEAFF; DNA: TGTGCCAGCAGCATCGGGACAGGCCCTGAAGCTTTCTTT
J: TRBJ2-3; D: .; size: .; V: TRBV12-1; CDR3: CASSFVGLAGGPFRTDTQYF; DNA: TGTGCCAGCAGCTTTGTGGGACTAGCGGGAGGGCCCTTCCGCACAGATACGCAGTATTTT
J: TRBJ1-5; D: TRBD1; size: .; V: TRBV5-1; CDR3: CARLTGGRFQPQHF; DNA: TGCGCCAGATTAACAGGGGGTCGGTTTCAGCCCCAGCATTTT
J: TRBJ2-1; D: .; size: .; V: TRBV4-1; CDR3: CASSQAAPRRIGDNEQFF; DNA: TGCGCCAGCAGCCAAGCCGCCCCCCGGCGGATCGGTGACAATGAGCAGTTCTTC
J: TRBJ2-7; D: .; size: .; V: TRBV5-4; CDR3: CASSLAISVPSYEQYF; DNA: TGTGCCAGCAGCTTGGCCATCAGCGTCCCCTCCTACGAGCAGTACTTC
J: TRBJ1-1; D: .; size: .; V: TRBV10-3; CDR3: CAISESESTERAFF; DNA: TGTGCCATCAGTGAGTCGGAGTCGACAGAGCGGGCTTTCTTT
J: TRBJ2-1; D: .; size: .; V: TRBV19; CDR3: CASSILPHRANEQFF; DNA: TGTGCCAGTAGTATACTCCCCCACAGGGCAAATGAGCAGTTCTTC